Listed below are T cell receptor beta chains from one sample, sequenced in a study of blood T cells in healthy people across ages. TCRdb reprocessed the 5' RACE reads with MiXCR, giving one entry per CDR3 protein. The sample consists of about 1.1 million distinct CDR3 sequences, around two fifths of them appearing once. Sequencing was carried out using blood. These TCRs come from a young man in good health. CDR3s include the opening cysteine and the closing phenylalanine or tryptophan. Fields, in order: J gene, V gene, CDR3 length, clone size, D gene, CDR3 protein, CDR3 DNA. The D gene is left open where the match is weak. Rows may omit the clone size; those that give it use once, few, many or a size class.

J gene: TRBJ2-3
V gene: TRBV4-2
CDR3 length: 16
clone size: many
D gene: NA
CDR3 protein: CASSQEDRGLADTQYF
CDR3 DNA: TGTGCCAGCAGCCAAGAGGATCGGGGTCTGGCAGATACGCAGTATTTT

J gene: TRBJ1-2
V gene: TRBV11-2
CDR3 length: 14
clone size: NA
D gene: NA
CDR3 protein: CASTTSTMNYGYTF
CDR3 DNA: TGTGCCAGCACCACGTCAACAATGAACTATGGCTACACCTTC

J gene: TRBJ2-4
V gene: TRBV20-1
CDR3 length: 13
clone size: few
D gene: TRBD1
CDR3 protein: CSATGTGVDEQYF
CDR3 DNA: TGCAGTGCTACCGGGACAGGCGTGGATGAGCAGTACTTC

J gene: TRBJ2-1
V gene: TRBV9
CDR3 length: 16
clone size: few
D gene: NA
CDR3 protein: CASSAPASGAWNEQFF
CDR3 DNA: TGTGCCAGCAGCGCCCCTGCCTCGGGGGCCTGGAATGAGCAGTTCTTC

J gene: TRBJ1-2
V gene: TRBV27
CDR3 length: 13
clone size: few
D gene: NA
CDR3 protein: CASSRADYYGYTF
CDR3 DNA: TGTGCCAGCAGTCGGGCGGACTACTATGGCTACACCTTC

J gene: TRBJ2-5
V gene: TRBV7-9
CDR3 length: 14
clone size: NA
D gene: NA
CDR3 protein: CASSLEQPTDEQYF
CDR3 DNA: TGTGCCAGCAGCTTAGAACAGCCTACGGATGAGCAGTACTTC

J gene: TRBJ1-5
V gene: TRBV29-1
CDR3 length: 15
clone size: few
D gene: NA
CDR3 protein: CSVVGQAIFNQPQHF
CDR3 DNA: TGCAGCGTTGTAGGCCAGGCCATTTTTAATCAGCCCCAGCATTTT

J gene: TRBJ2-1
V gene: TRBV7-8
CDR3 length: 15
clone size: NA
D gene: NA
CDR3 protein: CASSTTRASNNEQFF
CDR3 DNA: TGTGCCAGCAGCACCACTAGGGCATCCAACAATGAGCAGTTCTTC

J gene: TRBJ1-1
V gene: TRBV7-9
CDR3 length: 16
clone size: once
D gene: NA
CDR3 protein: CASSFPQQILNTEAFF
CDR3 DNA: TGTGCCAGCAGCTTCCCCCAGCAGATCTTGAACACTGAAGCTTTCTTT

J gene: TRBJ1-4
V gene: TRBV4-3
CDR3 length: 16
clone size: few
D gene: NA
CDR3 protein: CASSQGSHATNEKLFF
CDR3 DNA: TGCGCCAGCAGCCAAGGGAGTCACGCAACTAATGAAAAACTGTTTTTT

J gene: TRBJ1-2
V gene: TRBV20-1
CDR3 length: 13
clone size: NA
D gene: NA
CDR3 protein: CSAGGATAHGCTF
CDR3 DNA: TGCAGTGCGGGCGGAGCCACGGCACATGGCTGCACCTTC

J gene: TRBJ2-3
V gene: TRBV7-9
CDR3 length: 14
clone size: NA
D gene: NA
CDR3 protein: CASSARTILDTQYF
CDR3 DNA: TGTGCCAGCAGCGCCAGAACAATCTTGGATACGCAGTATTTT

J gene: TRBJ1-1
V gene: TRBV7-2
CDR3 length: 16
clone size: NA
D gene: NA
CDR3 protein: CASSLGRAPSPTEAFF
CDR3 DNA: TGTGCCAGCAGCTTAGGTAGGGCCCCTTCTCCCACTGAAGCTTTCTTT

J gene: TRBJ2-1
V gene: TRBV24-1
CDR3 length: 15
clone size: NA
D gene: TRBD1
CDR3 protein: CATSDPGTVGKEQFF
CDR3 DNA: TGTGCCACCAGTGATCCGGGGACAGTCGGGAAAGAGCAGTTCTTC

J gene: TRBJ2-5
V gene: TRBV5-1
CDR3 length: 19
clone size: NA
D gene: NA
CDR3 protein: CASSLVLLVAARTQEAQYF
CDR3 DNA: TGCGCCAGCAGCTTGGTTCTTTTAGTGGCGGCCCGGACCCAAGAGGCCCAGTACTTC

J gene: TRBJ2-5
V gene: TRBV10-3
CDR3 length: 18
clone size: NA
D gene: NA
CDR3 protein: CAISESIVGSQGAETQYF
CDR3 DNA: TGTGCCATCAGTGAGTCCATCGTGGGCTCTCAAGGGGCCGAGACCCAGTACTTC

J gene: TRBJ2-5
V gene: TRBV20-1
CDR3 length: 16
clone size: NA
D gene: NA
CDR3 protein: CSARGGAGPPQETQYF
CDR3 DNA: TGCAGTGCTAGGGGGGGGGCAGGCCCCCCTCAAGAGACCCAGTACTTC

J gene: TRBJ2-7
V gene: TRBV7-2
CDR3 length: 15
clone size: NA
D gene: NA
CDR3 protein: CASSLDRQPYNEQYF
CDR3 DNA: TGTGCCAGCAGCTTAGATCGACAGCCCTACAATGAGCAGTACTTC

J gene: TRBJ1-5
V gene: TRBV27
CDR3 length: 15
clone size: NA
D gene: TRBD1
CDR3 protein: CASRTGQGKNQPQHF
CDR3 DNA: TGTGCCAGCAGAACCGGACAGGGGAAGAATCAGCCCCAGCATTTT

J gene: TRBJ2-1
V gene: TRBV9
CDR3 length: 14
clone size: few
D gene: NA
CDR3 protein: CASSPPPGNNEQFF
CDR3 DNA: TGTGCCAGCAGTCCCCCACCGGGGAACAATGAGCAGTTCTTC

J gene: TRBJ1-2
V gene: TRBV4-3
CDR3 length: 15
clone size: NA
D gene: NA
CDR3 protein: CASSQEKGQGKGYTF
CDR3 DNA: TGCGCCAGCAGCCAAGAGAAGGGGCAGGGAAAAGGCTACACCTTC

J gene: TRBJ2-5
V gene: TRBV14
CDR3 length: 15
clone size: NA
D gene: TRBD1
CDR3 protein: CASSRYRGGMETQYF
CDR3 DNA: TGTGCCAGCAGCCGATACAGGGGTGGGATGGAGACCCAGTACTTC

J gene: TRBJ1-2
V gene: TRBV20-1
CDR3 length: 15
clone size: NA
D gene: NA
CDR3 protein: CSARDPGDGGYGYTF
CDR3 DNA: TGCAGTGCTAGAGATCCTGGTGACGGGGGCTATGGCTACACCTTC

J gene: TRBJ2-1
V gene: TRBV2
CDR3 length: 17
clone size: once
D gene: TRBD2
CDR3 protein: CASSVLISGGSYSEQFF
CDR3 DNA: TGTGCCAGCAGTGTTCTAATTAGCGGGGGATCCTACAGTGAGCAGTTCTTC

J gene: TRBJ2-5
V gene: TRBV20-1
CDR3 length: 14
clone size: NA
D gene: TRBD2
CDR3 protein: CSAREGRGGETQYF
CDR3 DNA: TGCAGTGCTAGAGAAGGGCGCGGGGGGGAGACCCAGTACTTC

J gene: TRBJ2-1
V gene: TRBV10-3
CDR3 length: 14
clone size: NA
D gene: NA
CDR3 protein: CAISGAGPYNEQFF
CDR3 DNA: TGTGCCATCAGTGGGGCGGGACCGTACAATGAGCAGTTCTTC

J gene: TRBJ2-7
V gene: TRBV9
CDR3 length: 14
clone size: NA
D gene: TRBD1
CDR3 protein: CASSGGGQGYEQYF
CDR3 DNA: TGTGCCAGCAGCGGAGGGGGACAGGGGTACGAGCAGTACTTC

J gene: TRBJ2-1
V gene: TRBV6-2/TRBV6-3
CDR3 length: 18
clone size: NA
D gene: TRBD1
CDR3 protein: CAGRGRDRGLLLYNEQFF
CDR3 DNA: TGTGCCGGCAGGGGCCGGGACAGGGGTCTTCTTCTCTACAATGAGCAGTTCTTC

J gene: TRBJ1-1
V gene: TRBV28
CDR3 length: 14
clone size: few
D gene: TRBD1
CDR3 protein: CASSAGGAGTEAFF
CDR3 DNA: TGTGCCAGCAGCGCAGGGGGCGCAGGCACTGAAGCTTTCTTT

J gene: TRBJ1-2
V gene: TRBV11-1
CDR3 length: 15
clone size: few
D gene: NA
CDR3 protein: CASSLTQGSNYGYTF
CDR3 DNA: TGTGCCAGCAGCTTAACACAGGGATCTAACTATGGCTACACCTTC

J gene: TRBJ1-4
V gene: TRBV2
CDR3 length: 13
clone size: NA
D gene: NA
CDR3 protein: CASKGGVTEKLFF
CDR3 DNA: TGTGCCAGCAAGGGGGGGGTGACTGAAAAACTGTTTTTT

J gene: TRBJ1-2
V gene: TRBV10-3
CDR3 length: 13
clone size: few
D gene: NA
CDR3 protein: CATFSGQNYGYTF
CDR3 DNA: TGTGCCACCTTTTCAGGACAGAACTATGGCTACACCTTC

J gene: TRBJ2-1
V gene: TRBV7-2
CDR3 length: 16
clone size: few
D gene: NA
CDR3 protein: CASSFLPGPQGGEQFF
CDR3 DNA: TGTGCCAGCAGCTTTTTACCGGGCCCCCAGGGAGGTGAGCAGTTCTTC

J gene: TRBJ1-1
V gene: TRBV7-2
CDR3 length: 14
clone size: few
D gene: NA
CDR3 protein: CASSLDGGNTEAFF
CDR3 DNA: TGTGCCAGCAGCTTAGATGGGGGAAACACTGAAGCTTTCTTT

J gene: TRBJ1-5
V gene: TRBV27
CDR3 length: 15
clone size: NA
D gene: NA
CDR3 protein: CASSLSLRGDQPQHF
CDR3 DNA: TGTGCCAGCAGTTTATCGCTGAGGGGAGATCAGCCCCAGCATTTT

J gene: TRBJ2-3
V gene: TRBV27
CDR3 length: 15
clone size: NA
D gene: TRBD1
CDR3 protein: CASSTDRASTDTQYF
CDR3 DNA: TGTGCCAGCAGTACCGACAGGGCCAGCACAGATACGCAGTATTTT

J gene: TRBJ1-4
V gene: TRBV7-2
CDR3 length: 16
clone size: NA
D gene: NA
CDR3 protein: CASSLNSLATNERLFF
CDR3 DNA: TGTGCCAGCAGCTTAAATAGCCTCGCAACTAATGAAAGACTGTTTTTT

J gene: TRBJ1-1
V gene: TRBV7-9
CDR3 length: 18
clone size: few
D gene: NA
CDR3 protein: CASSFRPLGGIENTEAFF
CDR3 DNA: TGTGCCAGCAGCTTCCGTCCCCTGGGGGGGATTGAGAACACTGAAGCTTTCTTT

J gene: TRBJ2-1
V gene: TRBV7-3
CDR3 length: 16
clone size: NA
D gene: NA
CDR3 protein: CASSLMLAAAPGEQFF
CDR3 DNA: TGTGCCAGCAGCTTAATGCTGGCAGCCGCGCCCGGTGAGCAGTTCTTC

J gene: TRBJ1-5
V gene: TRBV20-1
CDR3 length: 13
clone size: NA
D gene: NA
CDR3 protein: CSASPGALQPQHF
CDR3 DNA: TGCAGTGCTAGTCCAGGGGCTCTTCAGCCCCAGCATTTT

J gene: TRBJ2-3
V gene: TRBV10-3
CDR3 length: 14
clone size: few
D gene: NA
CDR3 protein: CAISDFQLTDTQYF
CDR3 DNA: TGTGCCATCAGTGATTTCCAGCTCACAGATACGCAGTATTTT

J gene: TRBJ1-1
V gene: TRBV4-3
CDR3 length: 16
clone size: NA
D gene: NA
CDR3 protein: CASSQDQRTLNTEAFF
CDR3 DNA: TGCGCCAGCAGCCAAGATCAAAGGACTCTGAACACTGAAGCTTTCTTT

J gene: TRBJ2-3
V gene: TRBV4-3
CDR3 length: 17
clone size: few
D gene: TRBD2
CDR3 protein: CASSQSRTSGWADTQYF
CDR3 DNA: TGCGCCAGCAGCCAGTCCCGCACTAGCGGGTGGGCAGATACGCAGTATTTT

J gene: TRBJ2-3
V gene: TRBV27
CDR3 length: 15
clone size: few
D gene: NA
CDR3 protein: CASSPRGRLTDTQYF
CDR3 DNA: TGTGCCAGCAGTCCCCGGGGCAGACTCACAGATACGCAGTATTTT

J gene: TRBJ2-1
V gene: TRBV5-1
CDR3 length: 14
clone size: NA
D gene: NA
CDR3 protein: CASSLATGSNEQFF
CDR3 DNA: TGCGCCAGCAGCTTGGCCACCGGTTCCAATGAGCAGTTCTTC

J gene: TRBJ2-1
V gene: TRBV4-2
CDR3 length: 18
clone size: NA
D gene: TRBD2
CDR3 protein: CASSQVALAGGRLSEQFF
CDR3 DNA: TGTGCCAGCAGCCAAGTAGCGCTAGCGGGGGGCCGTTTGAGTGAGCAGTTCTTC

J gene: TRBJ2-5
V gene: TRBV5-5
CDR3 length: 15
clone size: NA
D gene: TRBD2
CDR3 protein: CASSLVGTTSYGQYF
CDR3 DNA: TGTGCCAGCAGCTTGGTTGGGACTACGTCCTACGGGCAGTACTTC

J gene: TRBJ2-3
V gene: TRBV5-4
CDR3 length: 17
clone size: NA
D gene: TRBD2
CDR3 protein: CASSLLTSGGNTDTQYF
CDR3 DNA: TGTGCCAGCAGCTTACTGACTAGCGGGGGCAACACAGATACGCAGTATTTT

J gene: TRBJ2-5
V gene: TRBV2
CDR3 length: 12
clone size: few
D gene: NA
CDR3 protein: CASKGVGETQYF
CDR3 DNA: TGTGCCAGCAAGGGGGTTGGTGAGACCCAGTACTTC

J gene: TRBJ2-5
V gene: TRBV29-1
CDR3 length: 15
clone size: NA
D gene: TRBD2
CDR3 protein: CSVDIAGAFYNEQYF
CDR3 DNA: TGCAGCGTGGACATAGCGGGGGCGTTCTACAATGAGCAGTACTTC

J gene: TRBJ1-2
V gene: TRBV28
CDR3 length: 13
clone size: NA
D gene: NA
CDR3 protein: CASSFSTKYGYTF
CDR3 DNA: TGTGCCAGCAGTTTCTCGACGAAGTATGGCTACACCTTC